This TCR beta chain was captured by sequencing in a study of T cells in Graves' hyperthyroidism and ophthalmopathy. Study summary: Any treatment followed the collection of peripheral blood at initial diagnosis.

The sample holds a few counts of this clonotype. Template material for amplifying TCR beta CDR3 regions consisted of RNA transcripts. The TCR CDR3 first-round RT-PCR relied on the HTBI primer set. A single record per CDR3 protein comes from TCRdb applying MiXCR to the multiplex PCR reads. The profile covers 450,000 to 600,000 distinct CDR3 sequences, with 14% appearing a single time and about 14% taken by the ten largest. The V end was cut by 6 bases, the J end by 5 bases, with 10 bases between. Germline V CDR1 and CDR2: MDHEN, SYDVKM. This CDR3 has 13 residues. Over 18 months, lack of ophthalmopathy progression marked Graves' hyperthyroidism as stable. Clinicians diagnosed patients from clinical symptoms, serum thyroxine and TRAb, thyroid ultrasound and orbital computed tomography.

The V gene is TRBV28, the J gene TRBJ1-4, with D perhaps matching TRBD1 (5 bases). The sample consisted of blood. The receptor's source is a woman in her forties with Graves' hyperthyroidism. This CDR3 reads CASSRTRNEKLFF. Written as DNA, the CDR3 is TGTGCCAGCAGCCGGACAAGAAATGAAAAACTGTTTTTT.